This T cell receptor beta chain comes out of a study of blood T cell repertoires in COVID-19. Study context: T cells, B-cell-depleted T cells, or PBMCs provided the cDNA or gDNA that served as material.

Participants spanned ages about 18 to 95 years and resided in about 25 US areas. Produced via immunoSEQ multiplex PCR; TCRdb's table is partial and in-frame only. Among approximately 300,000 clones listed, more than 75% were seen once. Trimming left V 2 bases short and J 2 bases short, with 15 bases between. CDR1 SGHTA and CDR2 FQGNSA come from the germline V gene. The CDR3 is made up of 17 amino acids. This TCR was recovered from a young woman who had recovered from COVID-19. Sequencing used PBMCs or T cells enriched from blood (not recorded which). This chain uses TRBV7-2 with TRBJ2-2, with D possibly TRBD1 on 5 matching bases. This CDR3 is CASSLIQVVLNTGELFF. CDR3 DNA sequence: TGTGCCAGCAGCTTAATACAGGTAGTACTAAACACCGGGGAGCTGTTTTTT.